Below, 3 T cell receptor beta chains from the same sample are listed, as sequenced in a study of shared clonotypes between healthy human individuals. Only in-frame clones appear in the TCRdb table, and some are missing; sequencing was by immunoSEQ multiplex PCR. This table has some 1.4 million clones, roughly 96% appearing once. The sample consisted of naive CD4+ T cells sorted from blood. Subset here: CD45RA+ positively selected. The origin of the receptors is a man aged 25 to 40 in good health.

The rearrangement links TRBV18 to TRBJ2-1; 9 bases match TRBD2. V shed 3 bases, J shed 5 bases, and the junction held 8 bases outside the gene matches. The CDR3 is 16 residues long. Per germline, CDR1 KGHSH and CDR2 LQKENI. Written as DNA, the CDR3 is TGTGCCAGCTCACCGAATTTAGCGGGAGTTGACAATGAGCAGTTCTTC. Protein: CASSPNLAGVDNEQFF.

The chain couples TRBV10-3 to TRBJ2-1; D is possibly TRBD2 (7 bases). V lost 8 bases and J lost 10, with 15 bases in between. The CDR3 covers 12 residues. Per the germline V gene, CDR1 is ENHRY and CDR2 is SYGVKD. The CDR3 loop is CAIERGGGEQFF. The CDR3 coding sequence is TGTGCCATCGAGAGGGGGGGCGGAGAGCAGTTCTTC.

As regards this clone: This CDR3 is also generated by other DNA sequences in the sample. This chain uses TRBV4-3 with TRBJ2-3, with TRBD2 matching 7 bases. The CDR3 runs 14 residues. Trimming at V came to 0 bases and at J to 3 bases, leaving 0 bases not matched to a gene. Germline V gene data show CDR1 as LGHNA and CDR2 as YSLEER. CDR3 sequence: CASSQEGLTDTQYF. The DNA of the CDR3 is TGCGCCAGCAGCCAAGAGGGACTAACAGATACGCAGTATTTT.